This T cell receptor (beta chain) was profiled in a study of response to subunit inactivated influenza vaccine. This clonotype was seen more than once but under ten times. Its antigen remains unknown. CDR3 length equals 14 residues. Trimming removed 5 bases at V and 3 bases at J, with 16 bases between. Germline V CDR1 and CDR2: DFQATT, SNEGSKA (reference sequence). MiXCR was run by TCRdb on the RT-PCR reads, yielding one entry per CDR3 protein. Altogether roughly 710,000 distinct CDR3 sequences are present, about 14% being singletons, with the ten largest covering 7.5% to 8%. Study-level findings and limits: Authors suggested few new T cells are recruited by each seasonal influenza vaccination.

Specimen: PBMCs from blood, collected 14 days before vaccination. This sequence originates from a man aged 50-59 years who received an inactivated influenza vaccine. This rearrangement joins TRBV20-1 to TRBJ1-2; possible D gene TRBD1, 5 bases. CDR3 in DNA: TGCAGTGCTCGCTCAGTCGGGGCGGACTATGGCTACACCTTC. It specifies CSARSVGADYGYTF.